These T cell receptor beta chains were read from a single sample in a study of blood T cell repertoires in COVID-19. TCRdb's table, derived via immunoSEQ multiplex PCR, lists solely in-frame clones and lacks some. The sample yields about 99,000 clones, around 83% seen once. Source material: peripheral blood. Every receptor here comes from a woman of 80 years or more with active or convalescent COVID-19. CDR3s include the opening cysteine and the closing phenylalanine or tryptophan. A D gene is named only where the DNA matches it firmly. Size is omitted from some rows. Given values are once, few, many or a class for expanded clones.

clone_size	v_call	d_call	j_call	cdr3_nt	cdr3_aa
few	TRBV6-6	.	TRBJ1-6	TGTGCCAGCAGTCTCCGGGACATGAATAATTCACCCCTCCACTTT	CASSLRDMNNSPLHF
.	TRBV25-1	.	TRBJ1-2	TGTGCCAGCACAGGGTGGAGTGGCTACACCTTC	CASTGWSGYTF
.	TRBV28	.	TRBJ1-2	TGTGCCAGCAGTTTTGCCACTGGTGGCTACACCTTC	CASSFATGGYTF
.	TRBV19	.	TRBJ1-1	TGTGCCAGTAGTATGTTAGAGGGGAACACTGAAGCTTTCTTT	CASSMLEGNTEAFF
.	TRBV28	TRBD1	TRBJ1-5	TGTGCCAGCAGTTTAACGACAGGGGGCGGCAATCAGCCCCAGCATTTT	CASSLTTGGGNQPQHF
.	TRBV7-3	TRBD1	TRBJ2-3	TGTGCCAGCAGCCTTGGACAGGGTGGGTCGGATACGCAGTATTTT	CASSLGQGGSDTQYF
once	TRBV30	.	TRBJ1-5	TGTGCCTGGAGGAAAACAGGGAATCAGCCCCAGCATTTT	CAWRKTGNQPQHF
.	TRBV29-1	TRBD2	TRBJ2-5	TGCAGCGTTGATTCGGGGGGAGTGGAGACCCAGTACTTC	CSVDSGGVETQYF
.	TRBV5-1	TRBD1	TRBJ1-4	TGCGCCAGCAGGCGAGGGACAGATGAAAAACTGTTTTTT	CASRRGTDEKLFF
.	TRBV9	.	TRBJ1-6	TGTGCCAGCAGCTTCCGTAATTCACCCCTCCACTTT	CASSFRNSPLHF
.	TRBV3-1/TRBV3-2	TRBD1	TRBJ1-1	TGTGCCAGCAGCCAAGACCGACAGGGGAATCGAGCTTTCTTT	CASSQDRQGNRAFF
.	TRBV3-1/TRBV3-2	TRBD2	TRBJ2-5	TGTGCCAGCAGCACCAAAAGCGGGGGGGCCGAGACCCAGTACTTC	CASSTKSGGAETQYF
.	TRBV28	.	TRBJ1-5	TGTGCCAGCAGTTTGGCTGGGACAAATAGCAATCAGCCCCAGCATTTT	CASSLAGTNSNQPQHF
.	TRBV25-1	.	TRBJ2-6	TGTGCCAGCAGTCTATCCGGTGGGGCCAACGTCCTGACTTTC	CASSLSGGANVLTF
.	TRBV6-5	TRBD1	TRBJ1-5	TGTGCCAGCGGGACAGCAGGCAATCAGCCCCAGCATTTT	CASGTAGNQPQHF
.	TRBV5-4	.	TRBJ2-7	TGTGCCAGCAGCTTAGGGTCAGGGGCCTACGAGCAGTACTTC	CASSLGSGAYEQYF
.	TRBV4-1	.	TRBJ2-2	TGCGCCAGCAGCTATCCCGAAGAGGGAGTGATCACCGGGGAGCTGTTTTTT	CASSYPEEGVITGELFF
few	TRBV20-1	.	TRBJ1-1	TGCAGTGCTAGTTCGGGACACAAAAACACTGAAGCTTTCTTT	CSASSGHKNTEAFF
.	TRBV28	.	TRBJ2-7	TGTGCCAGCAGGATACCCAGGGGTCACGAGCAGTACTTC	CASRIPRGHEQYF
.	TRBV7-2	TRBD2	TRBJ2-2	TGTGCCAGCAGCTTAAATAGCGGGGGCACCGGGGAGCTGTTTTTT	CASSLNSGGTGELFF
few	TRBV6-5	TRBD1	TRBJ1-2	TGTGCCAGCAGGGTAACAGGGGACTATGGCTACACCTTC	CASRVTGDYGYTF
.	TRBV2	TRBD1	TRBJ1-1	TGTGCCACCGTACCCGGGACAGGGGGAGTGAACACTGAAGCTTTCTTT	CATVPGTGGVNTEAFF
.	TRBV30	.	TRBJ1-2	TGTGCCTGGAGGACCCGGCCAGGGTTGGGCTATGGCTACACCTTC	CAWRTRPGLGYGYTF
.	TRBV28	.	TRBJ1-2	TGTGCCAGCTTGACCCAGGGGAACTATGGCTACACCTTC	CASLTQGNYGYTF
.	TRBV2	TRBD1	TRBJ1-1	TGTGCCAGCAGAGTACAGGGGCAAAGGACTGAAGCTTTCTTT	CASRVQGQRTEAFF
.	TRBV5-1	.	TRBJ1-1	TGCGCCAGCAGGGTAACAGGGAGCACTGAAGCTTTCTTT	CASRVTGSTEAFF
few	TRBV5-5	.	TRBJ2-7	TGTGCCAGCAGCTTGGACGTGACACCTTCCTACGAGCAGTACTTC	CASSLDVTPSYEQYF
.	TRBV18	TRBD1	TRBJ1-6	TGTGCCAGCTCACCCCAAGGACAGGGGAGCTCCTATAATTCACCCCTCCACTTT	CASSPQGQGSSYNSPLHF